The sequence of this TCR beta chain was determined in a study of cytomegalovirus exposure and HLA in healthy donors. Primers: 60 Vbeta forward and 13 Jbeta reverse. Original processing notes: It was a later analysis that counted roughly 80 million unique TCR beta chains, of which 9.5 million to 14 million were shared. The protocol was immunoSEQ multiplex PCR, while the TCRdb copy is restricted to in-frame clones and leaves out a portion. The D gene and trimming were derived from the DNA, and the V and J assignments and clone size from that table. The sample has under 250,000 clones, 70% to 80% seen once; the top ten hold approximately 4.4%. This CDR3 comprises 14 residues. The V gene end was trimmed by 5 bases and the J gene end by 5 bases; junction bases not matched to a gene: 2. The germline V gene has CDR1 MNHNY and CDR2 SVGAGI (reference sequence). This clone showed up just once.

The source is a woman in her twenties or thirties in good health and CMV-seropositive. What was sequenced was PBMCs. The V and J genes are TRBV6-6 and TRBJ1-6, with 8 bases that match TRBD1. The CDR3 DNA follows: TGTGCCAGCAGTCGGACAGGGCATAATTCACCCCTCCACTTT. Its protein product is CASSRTGHNSPLHF.